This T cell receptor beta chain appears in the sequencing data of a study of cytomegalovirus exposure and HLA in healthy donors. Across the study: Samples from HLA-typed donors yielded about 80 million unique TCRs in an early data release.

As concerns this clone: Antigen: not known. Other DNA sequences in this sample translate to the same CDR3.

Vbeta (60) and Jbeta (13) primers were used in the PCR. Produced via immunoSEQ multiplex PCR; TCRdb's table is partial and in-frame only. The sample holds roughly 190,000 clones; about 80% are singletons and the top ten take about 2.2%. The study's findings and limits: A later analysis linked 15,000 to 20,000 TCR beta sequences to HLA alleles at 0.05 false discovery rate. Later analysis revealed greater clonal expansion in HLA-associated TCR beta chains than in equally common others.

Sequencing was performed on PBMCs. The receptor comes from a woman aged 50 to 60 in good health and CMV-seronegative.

The CDR3 region has the DNA TGTGCCAGCAGCTTGTTGGGCGCACACGAGCAGTACTTC. This gives the protein CASSLLGAHEQYF. This chain links TRBV28 with TRBJ2-7; D is unclear. The CDR3 has 13 residues. CDR1 is MDHEN and CDR2 is SYDVKM in the germline V gene. Trimming stripped 6 bases from V and 5 bases from J, with 14 bases between.